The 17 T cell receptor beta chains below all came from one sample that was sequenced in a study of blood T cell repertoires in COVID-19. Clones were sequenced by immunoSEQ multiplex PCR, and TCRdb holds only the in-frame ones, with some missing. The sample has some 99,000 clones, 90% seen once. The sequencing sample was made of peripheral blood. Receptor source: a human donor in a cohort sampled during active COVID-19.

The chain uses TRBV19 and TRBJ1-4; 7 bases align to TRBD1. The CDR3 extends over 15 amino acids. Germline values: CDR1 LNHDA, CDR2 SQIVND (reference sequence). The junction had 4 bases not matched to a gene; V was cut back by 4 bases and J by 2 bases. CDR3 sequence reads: CASSTNRGTNEKLFF. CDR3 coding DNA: TGTGCCAGTAGTACAAACAGGGGTACTAATGAAAAACTGTTTTTT.

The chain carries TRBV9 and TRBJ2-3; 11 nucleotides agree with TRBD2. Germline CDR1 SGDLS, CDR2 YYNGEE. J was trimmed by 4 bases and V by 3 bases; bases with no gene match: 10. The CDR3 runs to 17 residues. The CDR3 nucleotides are TGTGCCAGCAGCGCCCGTGGACTAGCGGGTGGAGCAGATACGCAGTATTTT. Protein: CASSARGLAGGADTQYF.

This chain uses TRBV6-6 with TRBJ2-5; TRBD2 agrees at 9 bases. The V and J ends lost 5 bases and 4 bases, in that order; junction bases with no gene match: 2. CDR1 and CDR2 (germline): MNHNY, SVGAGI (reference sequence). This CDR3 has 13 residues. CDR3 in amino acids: CASSLRGGETQYF. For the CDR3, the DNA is TGTGCCAGCAGTCTGCGGGGGGGAGAGACCCAGTACTTC.

The CDR3, as DNA: TGCGCCAGCCATAATCCACAGGGTCGCGAGCAGTACTTC. Protein sequence: CASHNPQGREQYF. The chain combines TRBV5-1 with TRBJ2-7, with a possible D match to TRBD1 (6 bases). CDR1 is SGHRS, CDR2 YFSETQ, per germline. Trimming shortened V by 7 bases and J by 6 bases, and 17 bases separated the two germline ends. There are 13 residues in the CDR3.

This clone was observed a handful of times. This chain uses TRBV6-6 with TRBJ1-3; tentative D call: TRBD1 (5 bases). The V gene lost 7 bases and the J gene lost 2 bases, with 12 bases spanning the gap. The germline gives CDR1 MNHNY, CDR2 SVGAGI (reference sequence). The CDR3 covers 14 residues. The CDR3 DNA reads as TGTGCCAGCATGACTGCGGGGGCTGGAAACACCATATATTTT. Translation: CASMTAGAGNTIYF.

CDR3 in amino acids: CASSDPDRGDTGELFF. Here the CDR3 DNA reads TGTGCCAGCAGTGACCCGGACAGGGGGGACACCGGGGAGCTGTTTTTT. The rearrangement uses TRBV6-1 and TRBJ2-2; 10 nucleotides match TRBD1. This CDR3 contains 16 residues. CDR1 MNHNS and CDR2 SASEGT come from the germline V gene. With V trimmed by 3 bases and J by 3 bases, 4 bases remained unmatched.

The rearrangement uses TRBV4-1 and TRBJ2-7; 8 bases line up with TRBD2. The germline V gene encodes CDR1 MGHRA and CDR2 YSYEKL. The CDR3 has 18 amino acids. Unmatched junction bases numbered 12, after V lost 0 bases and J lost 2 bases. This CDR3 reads CASSQEKRGSPSTYEQYF. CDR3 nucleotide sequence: TGCGCCAGCAGCCAAGAGAAGCGGGGGTCTCCCTCCACCTACGAGCAGTACTTC.

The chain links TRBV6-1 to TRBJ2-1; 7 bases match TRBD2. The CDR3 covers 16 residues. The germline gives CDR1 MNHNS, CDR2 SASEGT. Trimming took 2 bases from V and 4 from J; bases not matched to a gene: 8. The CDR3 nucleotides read TGTGCCAGCAGTGAACCATGGCGGGAGCGGTACAATGAGCAGTTCTTC. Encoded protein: CASSEPWRERYNEQFF.

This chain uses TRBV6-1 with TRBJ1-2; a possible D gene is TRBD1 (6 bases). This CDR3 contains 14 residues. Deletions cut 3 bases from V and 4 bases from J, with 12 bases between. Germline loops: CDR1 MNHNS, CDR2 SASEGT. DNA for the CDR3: TGTGCCAGCAGTGATTGGGGGCTAGGCTATGGCTACACCTTC. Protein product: CASSDWGLGYGYTF.

Here the CDR3 reads CAISGRTDTQYF. The DNA of the CDR3 is TGTGCCATCAGTGGGCGCACAGATACGCAGTATTTT. The chain is built from TRBV10-3 and TRBJ2-3; D ambiguous. The V gene lost 4 bases and the J gene lost 1 base, with 3 bases spanning the gap. Germline CDR1 and CDR2: ENHRY and SYGVKD. CDR3 size: 12 residues.

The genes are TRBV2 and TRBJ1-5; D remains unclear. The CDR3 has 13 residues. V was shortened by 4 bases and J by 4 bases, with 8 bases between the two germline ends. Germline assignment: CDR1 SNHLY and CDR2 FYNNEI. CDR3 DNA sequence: TGTGCCAGCAGTGTATACGGGAATCAGCCCCAGCATTTT. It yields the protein CASSVYGNQPQHF.

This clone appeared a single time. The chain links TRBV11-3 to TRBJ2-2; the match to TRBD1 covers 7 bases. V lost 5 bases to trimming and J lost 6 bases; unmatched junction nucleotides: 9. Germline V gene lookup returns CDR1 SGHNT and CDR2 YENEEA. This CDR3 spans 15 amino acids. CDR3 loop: CASSPGQVGPGELFF. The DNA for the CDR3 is TGTGCCAGCAGCCCAGGACAGGTCGGCCCCGGGGAGCTGTTTTTT.

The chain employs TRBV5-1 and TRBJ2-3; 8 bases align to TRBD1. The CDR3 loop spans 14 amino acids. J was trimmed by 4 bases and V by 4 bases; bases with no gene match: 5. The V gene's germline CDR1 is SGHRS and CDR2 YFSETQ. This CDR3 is CASSHGQGADTQYF. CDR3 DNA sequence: TGCGCCAGCAGCCACGGACAGGGCGCAGATACGCAGTATTTT.

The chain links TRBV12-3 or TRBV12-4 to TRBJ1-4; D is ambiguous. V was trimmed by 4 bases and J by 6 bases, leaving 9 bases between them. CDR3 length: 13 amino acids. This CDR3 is CASSSRTDEKLFF. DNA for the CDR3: TGTGCCAGCAGTTCCAGGACTGATGAAAAACTGTTTTTT.

As DNA, the CDR3 is TGTGCCAGCAGTGAATCCCGAAGGGGAGCGGGAGGGTGGGAGACCCAGTACTTC. Its protein product is CASSESRRGAGGWETQYF. V and J are TRBV6-1 and TRBJ2-5, with 10 bases matching TRBD2. The junction had 14 bases not matched to a gene; V was cut back by 2 bases and J by 5 bases. CDR1 MNHNS and CDR2 SASEGT come from the germline V gene. This CDR3 is 18 amino acids long.

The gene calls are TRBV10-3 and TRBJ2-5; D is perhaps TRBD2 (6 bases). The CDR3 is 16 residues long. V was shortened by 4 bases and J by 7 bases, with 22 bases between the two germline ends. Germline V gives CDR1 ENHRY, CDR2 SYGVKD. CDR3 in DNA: TGTGCCATCAGTGCGGAGGGAGGTATAGGTGGTGGGACCCAGTACTTC. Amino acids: CAISAEGGIGGGTQYF.

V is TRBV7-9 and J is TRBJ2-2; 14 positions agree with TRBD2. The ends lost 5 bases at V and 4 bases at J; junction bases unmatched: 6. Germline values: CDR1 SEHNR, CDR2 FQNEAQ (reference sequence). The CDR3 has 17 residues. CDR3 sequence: CASSLGLAGGPTGELFF. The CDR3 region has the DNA TGTGCCAGCAGCCTTGGACTAGCGGGGGGTCCCACCGGGGAGCTGTTTTTT. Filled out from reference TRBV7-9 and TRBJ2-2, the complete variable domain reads DTGVSQNPRHKITKRGQNVTFRCDPISEHNRLYWYRQTLGQGPEFLTYFQNEAQLEKSRLLSDRFSAERPKGSFSTLEIQRTEQGDSAMYLCASSLGLAGGPTGELFFGEGSRLTVL.